The T cell receptor (beta chain) described here comes from a study of technical replicates of blood from a few donors. Deletions cut 5 bases from V and 7 bases from J, with 9 bases between. The CDR3 loop spans 12 amino acids. Germline V gives CDR1 MNHEY, CDR2 SMNVEV (reference sequence). The repertoire was sequenced with immunoSEQ multiplex PCR; TCRdb's copy has only in-frame clones and lacks some. The repertoire consists of around 76,000 clones, with roughly 92% occurring once and the leading ten covering 0.41%. Sequences were obtained from T cells isolated from PBMCs. This sequence joins TRBV27 and TRBJ2-1; D might be TRBD1 (6 bases). This clonotype originated in a human donor in good health. The CDR3 protein is CASSIQGNEQFF. CDR3 in DNA: TGTGCCAGCAGTATACAGGGAAATGAGCAGTTCTTC.